The sequence of this T cell receptor (beta chain) was determined in a study of OX40 agonist ivuxolimab in advanced cancers. Study outcomes and limitations: Clones of CD4+ and CD8+ blood T cells grew by week 6 at doses of 0.1 to 3.0 mg/kg. No antigen was identified for the clonally expanded peripheral T cells. Clonal expansion was among the lowest in partial responders at 0.1-3.0 mg/kg, especially CD8+.

This CDR3 is built from 15 residues. The assay was immunoSEQ multiplex PCR, and TCRdb's table has in-frame clones only and misses some. The table has about 96,000 clones, 84% seen once. The sample holds one count of this clone. Its target is not known. The sequences come from CD4+ or CD8+ T cells sorted from blood, collected in a trial of the OX40 agonist ivuxolimab. The origin of this receptor is an adult with an advanced solid tumor such as melanoma, head and neck, liver or kidney cancer. The gene calls are TRBV21-1 and TRBJ1-1. TRBV21-1 represents a pseudogene. In DNA, the CDR3 is TGTGCCAGCAGCACGGTGGGACGCCGAAACACTGAAGCTTTCTTT. It yields the protein CASSTVGRRNTEAFF.